Listed below are T cell receptor beta chains from one sample, sequenced in a study of naive and memory T cell subsets. Via MiXCR, TCRdb re-called the UMI-ligation and nested PCR reads, giving one row per CDR3 protein. The sample lists approximately 85,000 distinct CDR3 sequences; approximately 6.5% were seen once. Source material: central memory CD4+ T cells from blood. The receptor set was obtained from a human donor in good health. CDR3s include the opening cysteine and the closing phenylalanine or tryptophan. A D gene is named only where the DNA matches it firmly. Clone size appears in some rows only: once, few, many, or a class for an expanded clone.

>TRBV5-4|-|TRBJ2-3|-
TGTGCCAGCAGCCGTCTAGGGACCACAGATACGCAGTATTTT
CASSRLGTTDTQYF
>TRBV6-6|-|TRBJ1-4|many
TGTGCCAGCAGTTACCCTCACGGCGGCGAAAAACTGTTTTTT
CASSYPHGGEKLFF
>TRBV6-2/TRBV6-3|-|TRBJ1-1|few
TGTGCCAGCAGTCTCGGACGGATGAACACTGAAGCTTTCTTT
CASSLGRMNTEAFF
>TRBV5-1|TRBD1|TRBJ1-1|many
TGCGCCAGCAGCCCAGGGACAGTAATAGCTTTCTTT
CASSPGTVIAFF
>TRBV18|TRBD1|TRBJ2-3|few
TGTGCCAGCTCACCCAGGGGGAAAACAGATACGCAGTATTTT
CASSPRGKTDTQYF
>TRBV28|-|TRBJ1-1|many
TGTGCCAGCAGTTTACCCGGGACACTGAACACTGAAGCTTTCTTT
CASSLPGTLNTEAFF
>TRBV29-1|TRBD2|TRBJ2-7|medium-sized
TGCAGCGTTGCGACTAGCGGGACTCCGCAGTACTTC
CSVATSGTPQYF
>TRBV7-8|-|TRBJ1-1|many
TGTGCCAGCAGCTTAGGGGGGACATCAGTTTTCTTT
CASSLGGTSVFF
>TRBV24-1|TRBD1|TRBJ2-5|many
TGTGCCACCGCAGGGGGCGCGGAGACCCAGTACTTC
CATAGGAETQYF
>TRBV20-1|-|TRBJ2-1|many
TGCAGTGGGGGACTGTACTCCTACAATGAGCAGTTCTTC
CSGGLYSYNEQFF
>TRBV6-2/TRBV6-3|-|TRBJ2-4|-
TGTGCCAGCAGTTCTCGCGCGGAGGGAAACATTCAGTACTTC
CASSSRAEGNIQYF
>TRBV7-2|-|TRBJ2-1|-
TGTGCCAGCAGCCCGGGGACTGAAAGGGAGCAGTTCTTC
CASSPGTEREQFF
>TRBV27|TRBD1|TRBJ2-1|once
TGTGCCAGCAGTTTTTCGGACAGGGGGGCTGAGCAGTTCTTC
CASSFSDRGAEQFF
>TRBV12-3/TRBV12-4|TRBD2|TRBJ2-1|-
TGTGCCAGCAGTTTTACTAGCGGGAGGTATGAGCAGTTCTTC
CASSFTSGRYEQFF